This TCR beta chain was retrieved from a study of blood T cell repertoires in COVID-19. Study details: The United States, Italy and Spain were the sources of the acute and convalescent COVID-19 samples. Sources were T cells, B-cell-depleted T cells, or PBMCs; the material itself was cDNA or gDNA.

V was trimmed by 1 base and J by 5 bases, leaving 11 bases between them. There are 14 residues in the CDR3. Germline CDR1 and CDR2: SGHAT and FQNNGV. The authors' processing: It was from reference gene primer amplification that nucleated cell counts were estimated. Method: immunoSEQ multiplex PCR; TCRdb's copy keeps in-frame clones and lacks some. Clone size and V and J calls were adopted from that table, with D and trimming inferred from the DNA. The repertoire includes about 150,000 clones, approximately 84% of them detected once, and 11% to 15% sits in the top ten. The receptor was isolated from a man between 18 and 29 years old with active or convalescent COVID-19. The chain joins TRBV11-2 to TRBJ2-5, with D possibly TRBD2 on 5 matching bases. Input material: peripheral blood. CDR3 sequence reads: CASSLGVRVETQYF. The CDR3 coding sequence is TGTGCCAGCAGCTTAGGGGTGAGGGTGGAGACCCAGTACTTC.